These T cell receptor beta chains were read from a single sample in a study of graft-versus-host responses after intestinal transplantation. TCRdb keeps only in-frame clones here, not all; method: immunoSEQ multiplex PCR. Among about 94,000 clones, 75% to 95% were seen once, and the ten largest hold around 0.53%. These receptors' antigens are unknown. Material: unstimulated CD8+ T cells sorted from spleen or lymph node cells, obtained before intestinal transplant. These receptor sequences come from a human donor who received an intestinal transplant. Each CDR3 is given with its conserved first and last residue. D genes are given only for firm matches. Only part of the rows carry a size: once, few, many, or a class if the clone is expanded.

clone_size: -
v_call: TRBV5-5
d_call: -
cdr3_length: 14
j_call: TRBJ2-5
cdr3_nt: TGTGCCAGCAGCTTTTACACAGTCCAAGAGACCCAGTACTTC
cdr3_aa: CASSFYTVQETQYF

clone_size: -
v_call: TRBV5-1
d_call: TRBD1
cdr3_length: 14
j_call: TRBJ2-7
cdr3_nt: TGCGCCAGCAGCAGGGGACAGGGAGCCTACGAGCAGTACTTC
cdr3_aa: CASSRGQGAYEQYF

clone_size: once
v_call: TRBV7-9
d_call: -
cdr3_length: 14
j_call: TRBJ1-1
cdr3_nt: TGTGCCAGCAGCTTAGGGGAGCTTAACACTGAAGCTTTCTTT
cdr3_aa: CASSLGELNTEAFF

clone_size: -
v_call: TRBV7-9
d_call: TRBD1
cdr3_length: 16
j_call: TRBJ2-7
cdr3_nt: TGTGCCAGCAGCTTAGCGGGGGGGACAGGGAGGCACGAGCAGTACTTC
cdr3_aa: CASSLAGGTGRHEQYF

clone_size: -
v_call: TRBV25-1
d_call: -
cdr3_length: 13
j_call: TRBJ2-4
cdr3_nt: TGTGCCAGCAGAAACAGGGTGGACAACATTCAGTACTTC
cdr3_aa: CASRNRVDNIQYF

clone_size: -
v_call: TRBV27
d_call: TRBD1
cdr3_length: 13
j_call: TRBJ1-2
cdr3_nt: TGTGCCAGCAGTTTGTGGACAGGGGACAGCTACACCTTC
cdr3_aa: CASSLWTGDSYTF

clone_size: -
v_call: TRBV2
d_call: -
cdr3_length: 14
j_call: TRBJ2-1
cdr3_nt: TGTGCCAGCAGTGAGGGACAAACCTACAATGAGCAGTTCTTC
cdr3_aa: CASSEGQTYNEQFF

clone_size: -
v_call: TRBV5-4
d_call: TRBD1
cdr3_length: 16
j_call: TRBJ2-1
cdr3_nt: TGTGCCAGCAGGCCGACTCCGGGACAGGACTACAATGAGCAGTTCTTC
cdr3_aa: CASRPTPGQDYNEQFF

clone_size: -
v_call: TRBV4-1
d_call: TRBD1
cdr3_length: 17
j_call: TRBJ1-2
cdr3_nt: TGCGCCAGCAGCCCAGTGGGGACAGGGGGCCTCTTCTATGGCTACACCTTC
cdr3_aa: CASSPVGTGGLFYGYTF

clone_size: once
v_call: TRBV6-5
d_call: TRBD2
cdr3_length: 16
j_call: TRBJ2-7
cdr3_nt: TGTGCCAGCAGTTACGTGAATAGCGGGAGGAGGTACGAGCAGTACTTC
cdr3_aa: CASSYVNSGRRYEQYF

clone_size: -
v_call: TRBV29-1
d_call: -
cdr3_length: 14
j_call: TRBJ1-1
cdr3_nt: TGCAGCGTTGATGGCTTTCCCCTGAACACTGAAGCTTTCTTT
cdr3_aa: CSVDGFPLNTEAFF

clone_size: -
v_call: TRBV28
d_call: -
cdr3_length: 15
j_call: TRBJ1-1
cdr3_nt: TGTGCCAGCAGTTTAGCTTGGGGCGCGGACACTGAAGCTTTCTTT
cdr3_aa: CASSLAWGADTEAFF

clone_size: -
v_call: TRBV5-1
d_call: -
cdr3_length: 14
j_call: TRBJ1-2
cdr3_nt: TGCGCCAGCAGCTTACGGGGTGCGAACTATGGCTACACCTTC
cdr3_aa: CASSLRGANYGYTF

clone_size: once
v_call: TRBV9
d_call: -
cdr3_length: 15
j_call: TRBJ1-2
cdr3_nt: TGTGCCAGCAGCGTAAGCCGGGGAGGATTGGGAGGCTACACCTTC
cdr3_aa: CASSVSRGGLGGYTF

clone_size: -
v_call: TRBV19
d_call: TRBD1
cdr3_length: 17
j_call: TRBJ2-2
cdr3_nt: TGTGCCAGTAGTATCCTTGTCGGGACAGGGGGCGGCGGGGAGCTGTTTTTT
cdr3_aa: CASSILVGTGGGGELFF

clone_size: -
v_call: TRBV9
d_call: -
cdr3_length: 16
j_call: TRBJ2-3
cdr3_nt: TGTGCCAGCAGCGTAGAAGGCGGACTCAGCACAGATACGCAGTATTTT
cdr3_aa: CASSVEGGLSTDTQYF

clone_size: -
v_call: TRBV5-4
d_call: -
cdr3_length: 15
j_call: TRBJ1-6
cdr3_nt: TGCGCCAGCAGTCTGAACCGAAACGGGAATTCACCCCTCCACTTT
cdr3_aa: CASSLNRNGNSPLHF

clone_size: -
v_call: TRBV6-5
d_call: TRBD2
cdr3_length: 16
j_call: TRBJ2-7
cdr3_nt: TGTGCCAGCAGTTACGCGCCCCGGGACTATAGATACGAGCAGTACTTC
cdr3_aa: CASSYAPRDYRYEQYF

clone_size: -
v_call: TRBV2
d_call: TRBD2
cdr3_length: 14
j_call: TRBJ2-7
cdr3_nt: TGTGCCAGCTCTACGGGGAGGGATGTATACGAGCAGTACTTC
cdr3_aa: CASSTGRDVYEQYF

clone_size: -
v_call: TRBV9
d_call: -
cdr3_length: 12
j_call: TRBJ2-2
cdr3_nt: TGTGCCAGCAGCCCTCGGTCCGGGGAGCTGTTTTTT
cdr3_aa: CASSPRSGELFF

clone_size: -
v_call: TRBV19
d_call: TRBD1
cdr3_length: 14
j_call: TRBJ2-5
cdr3_nt: TGTGCCAGTAGCGCGACAGGGCTCGGGGAGACCCAGTACTTC
cdr3_aa: CASSATGLGETQYF

clone_size: -
v_call: TRBV9
d_call: TRBD2
cdr3_length: 14
j_call: TRBJ2-7
cdr3_nt: TGTGCCAGCAGCGTACTATCTAGCGGCTACGAGCAGTACTTC
cdr3_aa: CASSVLSSGYEQYF

clone_size: -
v_call: TRBV30
d_call: -
cdr3_length: 12
j_call: TRBJ1-4
cdr3_nt: TGTGCCTGGAGTCTGCGAGAGGAAAAACTGTTTTTT
cdr3_aa: CAWSLREEKLFF

clone_size: few
v_call: TRBV30
d_call: -
cdr3_length: 13
j_call: TRBJ1-1
cdr3_nt: TGTGCCTGGAGACAAAGGGGAGGAACTGAAGCTTTCTTT
cdr3_aa: CAWRQRGGTEAFF

clone_size: -
v_call: TRBV19
d_call: TRBD2
cdr3_length: 15
j_call: TRBJ2-1
cdr3_nt: TGTGCCAGTAGTTCCGGGACTAGCGTCCTGGGCGAGCAGTTCTTC
cdr3_aa: CASSSGTSVLGEQFF

clone_size: -
v_call: TRBV7-8
d_call: TRBD1
cdr3_length: 15
j_call: TRBJ2-2
cdr3_nt: TGTGCCAGCAGCAAAGGGACAGGGTCCGTCGGGGAGCTGTTTTTT
cdr3_aa: CASSKGTGSVGELFF

clone_size: once
v_call: TRBV29-1
d_call: TRBD2
cdr3_length: 14
j_call: TRBJ2-1
cdr3_nt: TGCAGCGTTGATTTGAGCGGGGGATACAATGAGCAGTTCTTC
cdr3_aa: CSVDLSGGYNEQFF

clone_size: -
v_call: TRBV11-2
d_call: TRBD2
cdr3_length: 15
j_call: TRBJ2-2
cdr3_nt: TGTGCCAGCAGCTCCCAGCGGGGGAACACCGGGGAGCTGTTTTTT
cdr3_aa: CASSSQRGNTGELFF

clone_size: -
v_call: TRBV9
d_call: -
cdr3_length: 15
j_call: TRBJ2-1
cdr3_nt: TGTGCCAGCAGCTACCGGGATGCCCGGGGCAATGAGCAGTTCTTC
cdr3_aa: CASSYRDARGNEQFF

clone_size: -
v_call: TRBV25-1
d_call: -
cdr3_length: 16
j_call: TRBJ2-1
cdr3_nt: TGTGCCAGCAGAGAGCGCCGAGCCTTCTCCTACAATGAGCAGTTCTTC
cdr3_aa: CASRERRAFSYNEQFF

clone_size: -
v_call: TRBV28
d_call: TRBD1
cdr3_length: 13
j_call: TRBJ1-6
cdr3_nt: TGTGCCAGCAGTGACAGGGCTAATTCACCCCTCCACTTT
cdr3_aa: CASSDRANSPLHF

clone_size: few
v_call: TRBV7-9
d_call: -
cdr3_length: 16
j_call: TRBJ2-7
cdr3_nt: TGTGCCAGCAGCCCGCCGGTCGAGGGTGGTGGGTACGAGCAGTACTTC
cdr3_aa: CASSPPVEGGGYEQYF

clone_size: -
v_call: TRBV27
d_call: -
cdr3_length: 14
j_call: TRBJ2-7
cdr3_nt: TGTGCCAGCAGTTTCACAGGGAACCCCTACGAGCAGTACTTC
cdr3_aa: CASSFTGNPYEQYF

clone_size: -
v_call: TRBV15
d_call: TRBD1
cdr3_length: 15
j_call: TRBJ1-2
cdr3_nt: TGTGCCACCAGCAGAGAGGCAGGGGGCAACTATGGCTACACCTTC
cdr3_aa: CATSREAGGNYGYTF

clone_size: -
v_call: TRBV5-4
d_call: -
cdr3_length: 15
j_call: TRBJ2-3
cdr3_nt: TGTGCCAGCAGCTTTATTGGGGGGGGCCCTGATACGCAGTATTTT
cdr3_aa: CASSFIGGGPDTQYF

clone_size: -
v_call: TRBV19
d_call: -
cdr3_length: 14
j_call: TRBJ2-1
cdr3_nt: TGTGCCAGTAGCTCTGGAGGTGAGGATTACCTTCTGTTCTTC
cdr3_aa: CASSSGGEDYLLFF

clone_size: few
v_call: TRBV4-1
d_call: -
cdr3_length: 12
j_call: TRBJ1-1
cdr3_nt: TGCGCCAGCGCGCGGGGAGACACTGAAGCTTTCTTT
cdr3_aa: CASARGDTEAFF

clone_size: -
v_call: TRBV19
d_call: -
cdr3_length: 16
j_call: TRBJ2-2
cdr3_nt: TGTGCCAGTAGGCTTGAGGCGAACTGGCTCACCGGGGAGCTGTTTTTT
cdr3_aa: CASRLEANWLTGELFF

clone_size: -
v_call: TRBV19
d_call: -
cdr3_length: 13
j_call: TRBJ2-5
cdr3_nt: TGTGCCAGTAGTATGGTGGGGGCAGAGACCCAGTACTTC
cdr3_aa: CASSMVGAETQYF

clone_size: -
v_call: TRBV4-1
d_call: TRBD2
cdr3_length: 16
j_call: TRBJ2-1
cdr3_nt: TGCGCCAGCAGCCAAGTGATGGGACTAGCGGGCAATGAGCAGTTCTTC
cdr3_aa: CASSQVMGLAGNEQFF

clone_size: -
v_call: TRBV2
d_call: TRBD1
cdr3_length: 13
j_call: TRBJ1-6
cdr3_nt: TGTGCCAGCAGACAGGGGGGTAATTCACCCCTCCACTTT
cdr3_aa: CASRQGGNSPLHF

clone_size: -
v_call: TRBV9
d_call: TRBD1
cdr3_length: 15
j_call: TRBJ1-2
cdr3_nt: TGTGCCAGCAGCCCCTACGTACGGACAGGGGATGGCTACACCTTC
cdr3_aa: CASSPYVRTGDGYTF

clone_size: -
v_call: TRBV7-9
d_call: TRBD2
cdr3_length: 18
j_call: TRBJ2-7
cdr3_nt: TGTGCCAGCAGCCACTACGGGACTAGCGGGGGGAGCTCCTACGAGCAGTACTTC
cdr3_aa: CASSHYGTSGGSSYEQYF

clone_size: -
v_call: TRBV6-1
d_call: TRBD2
cdr3_length: 17
j_call: TRBJ2-5
cdr3_nt: TGTGCCAGCAGTGTCAGACTAGCGGGAGGGCCTCAAGAGACCCAGTACTTC
cdr3_aa: CASSVRLAGGPQETQYF

clone_size: -
v_call: TRBV5-6
d_call: TRBD1
cdr3_length: 15
j_call: TRBJ1-4
cdr3_nt: TGTGCCAGCAGCTTTAGACAGGGTGGTAATGAAAAACTGTTTTTT
cdr3_aa: CASSFRQGGNEKLFF

clone_size: -
v_call: TRBV30
d_call: -
cdr3_length: 13
j_call: TRBJ1-6
cdr3_nt: TGTGCCTGGAGTGTGGACAGTAATTCACCCCTCCACTTT
cdr3_aa: CAWSVDSNSPLHF

clone_size: -
v_call: TRBV29-1
d_call: TRBD1
cdr3_length: 13
j_call: TRBJ2-7
cdr3_nt: TGCAGCGTTCTTACAGGGGGAAACTACGAGCAGTACTTC
cdr3_aa: CSVLTGGNYEQYF

clone_size: -
v_call: TRBV2
d_call: -
cdr3_length: 14
j_call: TRBJ2-2
cdr3_nt: TGTGCCAGCGGATGGACAGAGAACACCGGGGAGCTGTTTTTT
cdr3_aa: CASGWTENTGELFF

clone_size: -
v_call: TRBV7-9
d_call: -
cdr3_length: 18
j_call: TRBJ1-2
cdr3_nt: TGTGCCAGCAGCTTAGACTGGGTCGGTGGGGGCCCGAACTATGGCTACACCTTC
cdr3_aa: CASSLDWVGGGPNYGYTF

clone_size: -
v_call: TRBV6-5
d_call: -
cdr3_length: 15
j_call: TRBJ1-1
cdr3_nt: TGTGCCAGCAGTTACTCGGGGGGGAAAGTTGCTGAAGCTTTCTTT
cdr3_aa: CASSYSGGKVAEAFF

clone_size: once
v_call: TRBV7-2
d_call: TRBD2
cdr3_length: 16
j_call: TRBJ2-7
cdr3_nt: TGTGCCAGCAGGGAACTAGCGGGGGGAGACCACTACGAGCAGTACTTC
cdr3_aa: CASRELAGGDHYEQYF

clone_size: -
v_call: TRBV6-1
d_call: -
cdr3_length: 15
j_call: TRBJ1-6
cdr3_nt: TGTGCCAGCAATTATTACCGACAGAGTAATTCACCCCTCCACTTT
cdr3_aa: CASNYYRQSNSPLHF

clone_size: -
v_call: TRBV14
d_call: -
cdr3_length: 19
j_call: TRBJ1-3
cdr3_nt: TGTGCCAGCAGCCAAGACCGACTCCTCAGGGGAAAGGCTGGAAACACCATATATTTT
cdr3_aa: CASSQDRLLRGKAGNTIYF

clone_size: -
v_call: TRBV27
d_call: TRBD1
cdr3_length: 15
j_call: TRBJ2-5
cdr3_nt: TGTGCCAGCAGTCCCGGACAGGGGGGCTTGGAGACCCAGTACTTC
cdr3_aa: CASSPGQGGLETQYF

clone_size: -
v_call: TRBV5-1
d_call: TRBD2
cdr3_length: 15
j_call: TRBJ2-7
cdr3_nt: TGCGCCAGCAGCTTGGAGGGCGGGAGTTTTGACGAGCAGTACTTC
cdr3_aa: CASSLEGGSFDEQYF